One and the same sample provided the 28 T cell receptor beta chains below, sequenced in a study of Graves' ophthalmopathy and Graves' hyperthyroidism. The sequenced template was RNA, covering the TCR beta CDR3 region. HTBI-primed RT-PCR formed the first round, and a multiplex PCR formed the second. TCRdb re-derived calls from the multiplex PCR reads in MiXCR, one entry per CDR3 protein. This table holds hundreds of thousands of distinct CDR3 sequences, around 45% found once. The sample consisted of peripheral blood. These receptors were collected from an adult man with Graves' ophthalmopathy.

This clonotype was counted only a few times. The J gene is TRBJ1-1, the V gene TRBV20-1, with a weak D call TRBD1 (6 bases). The V gene's germline CDR1 is DFQATT and CDR2 SNEGSKA (reference sequence). The CDR3 has 19 residues. Between the trimmed V and J ends, which lost 1 base and 6 bases, there was a span of 30 bases. The CDR3 nucleotides read TGCAGTGCTAGAGTCATACAGGTTGATAGGGGGACGCACTCGGCTGAAGCTTTCTTT. This encodes CSARVIQVDRGTHSAEAFF.

This clonotype was observed a handful of times. The DNA for the CDR3 is TGTGCCATCACTAGGGAGATCGCCTACGAGCAGTACTTC. Translation gives CAITREIAYEQYF. This chain links TRBV10-3 with TRBJ2-7; tentatively, D is TRBD2 (5 bases). The V end lost 7 bases, the J end lost 2 bases, and 12 bases lay between the germline ends. Per the germline V gene, CDR1 is ENHRY and CDR2 is SYGVKD. The CDR3 consists of 13 residues.

The chain has TRBV2 and TRBJ2-7; D is unclear. V gave up 1 base and J gave up 7 bases, with 17 bases separating them. CDR1 and CDR2 from the germline V gene are SNHLY and FYNNEI. The length of the CDR3 is 15 residues. DNA for the CDR3: TGTGCCAGCAGTGAAGAGCTTTATCGATACGGGGAGCAGTACTTC. It codes for CASSEELYRYGEQYF.

The chain carries TRBV7-9 and TRBJ2-2; no clear D gene. Germline CDR1 is SEHNR and CDR2 is FQNEAQ (reference sequence). Trimming cost V 5 bases and J 2 bases, with 6 bases left between them. The CDR3 extends over 13 amino acids. This CDR3 reads CASSRRNTGELFF. The CDR3 nucleotides are TGTGCCAGCAGCCGGAGAAACACCGGGGAGCTGTTTTTT.

Worth noting for this clonotype: An end of the junction does not agree with germline; a read error may underlie this. V is TRBV10-3 and J is TRBJ2-7; D is undetermined. The CDR3 is made up of 14 amino acids. The germline gives CDR1 ENHRY, CDR2 SYGVKD. The CDR3: CASSTALVSYEQYF. The CDR3 nucleotides read TGTGCCAGCAGTACCGCCCTAGTCTCCTACGAGCAGTACTTC.

This clonotype was counted at least ten times. The rearrangement links TRBV3-1 to TRBJ2-7; 13 bases match TRBD2. V was clipped by 4 bases and J by 13 bases; unmatched bases: 4. CDR3 size: 12 residues. CDR1 LGHDT and CDR2 YNNKEL come from the germline V gene (reference sequence). CDR3 residues: CASSPTSGRIYF. The CDR3 DNA is TGTGCCAGCAGCCCGACTAGCGGGAGGATTTACTTC.

V and J are TRBV20-1 and TRBJ1-5; D uncertain. The CDR3 totals 13 residues. Germline CDR1 and CDR2: DFQATT and SNEGSKA (reference sequence). The V and J ends lost 0 bases and 6 bases respectively, with 9 bases between them. CDR3 sequence: CSARDSAVQPQHF. Written as DNA, the CDR3 is TGCAGTGCTAGAGATTCGGCAGTTCAGCCCCAGCATTTT.

In its sample, this clonotype was seen many times. In DNA, the CDR3 is TGTGCCATCAGTGCGGGGACTAACTACGAGCAGTACTTC. Residues: CAISAGTNYEQYF. V usage is TRBV10-3 and J usage is TRBJ2-7; 7 positions match TRBD2. V shed 4 bases and J 3 bases; nucleotides not matched to a gene: 3. CDR3 length: 13 amino acids. In germline, CDR1 is ENHRY, CDR2 SYGVKD.

The chain combines TRBV9 with TRBJ1-6; tentatively, D is TRBD1 (6 bases). Trimming stripped 4 bases from V and 8 bases from J, with 16 bases between. Germline lookup yields CDR1 SGDLS and CDR2 YYNGEE. The CDR3 loop spans 15 amino acids. Here the CDR3 reads CASSPGQSYDSPLHF. The CDR3 DNA is TGTGCCAGCAGCCCTGGACAGTCCTACGATTCACCCCTCCACTTT.

In the case of this clonotype: The junction shows a germline mismatch at one end, possibly a read error. The chain is built from TRBV10-3 and TRBJ2-7, with TRBD1 as a possible D gene (6 bases). The CDR3 covers 14 residues. Germline CDR1 reads ENHRY; CDR2 reads SYGVKD. The CDR3 nucleotides read TGTGCCAGCAGTGAAGGGGGTTTGACCTACGAGCAGTACTTC. This translates into CASSEGGLTYEQYF.

The genes are TRBV12-3 or TRBV12-4 and TRBJ1-5; the D gene is possibly TRBD1 (5 bases). This CDR3 has 16 amino acids. Trimming stripped 3 bases from V and 4 bases from J, with 16 bases between. Here the CDR3 reads CASSFGPDKSNQPQHF. Here the CDR3 DNA reads TGTGCCAGCAGTTTTGGTCCGGACAAATCGAATCAGCCCCAGCATTTT.

The chain combines TRBV20-1 with TRBJ1-2, with 7 bases fitting TRBD1. This CDR3 is 11 amino acids long. J lost 8 bases, V lost 0 bases, and 0 bases had no gene match. Germline CDR1 and CDR2: DFQATT and SNEGSKA (reference sequence). The CDR3 protein is CSAREGGGYTF. CDR3 nucleotides: TGCAGTGCTAGAGAAGGGGGCGGCTACACCTTC.

The rearrangement joins TRBV7-2 to TRBJ1-2, with TRBD1 identical over 9 bases. The germline V gene encodes CDR1 SGHTA and CDR2 FQGNSA. After removal of 5 bases from V and 5 bases from J, the junction contained 9 bases not matched to a gene. The CDR3 consists of 15 residues. The CDR3, as DNA: TGTGCCAGCAGCACCCTTGGGACAGGGAAATATGGCTACACCTTC. It codes for CASSTLGTGKYGYTF.

This clonotype was seen only once. CDR3 residues: CASSWGQGKNEKLFF. Written as DNA, the CDR3 is TGTGCCAGCAGCTGGGGACAGGGGAAGAATGAAAAACTGTTTTTT. V and J are TRBV7-9 and TRBJ1-4, with 10 nucleotides matching TRBD1. Germline trimming cut 4 bases from V and 5 bases from J; bases unmatched to any gene: 4. There are 15 residues in the CDR3. The V gene's germline CDR1 is SEHNR and CDR2 FQNEAQ (reference sequence).

This clonotype was picked up a small number of times. J is TRBJ1-2 and V is TRBV14; 7 bases match TRBD1. V was pared by 0 bases and J by 4 bases, with 5 bases of the junction left unmatched. Germline-derived CDR1 and CDR2 are SGHDN and FVKESK. The CDR3 spans 15 residues. The DNA for the CDR3 is TGTGCCAGCAGCCAAGACCTACAGGGGTTCTATGGCTACACCTTC. This gives the protein CASSQDLQGFYGYTF.

J is TRBJ1-4 and V is TRBV7-2, with no clear D. Trimming removed 2 bases at V and 8 bases at J, with 9 bases between. CDR3 length: 13 residues. Per the germline V gene, CDR1 is SGHTA and CDR2 is FQGNSA. The CDR3 loop is CASSLTYMEKLFF. The DNA for the CDR3 is TGTGCCAGCAGCTTAACCTACATGGAAAAACTGTTTTTT.

This clonotype was recorded a few times. This sequence joins TRBV7-3 and TRBJ2-5, with D possibly matching TRBD2 (6 bases). The CDR3 contains 13 residues. The V gene's germline CDR1 is SGHTA and CDR2 FQGTGA. V was cut by 3 bases and J by 4 bases, with 9 bases left in between. Here the CDR3 DNA reads TGTGCCAGCAGCTTTTACGGGGGAGAGACCCAGTACTTC. This codes for CASSFYGGETQYF.

This sequence joins TRBV29-1 and TRBJ2-5; TRBD1 is a possible D gene (6 bases). CDR1 and CDR2 from the germline V gene are SQVTM and ANQGSEA. V lost 1 base and J 5 bases, leaving 26 bases between the germline ends. The CDR3 spans 18 residues. The CDR3 DNA reads as TGCAGCGTTGAAGCCCTACAGATCGGCCAAGCTAGGGGGGAGACCCAGTACTTC. Protein product: CSVEALQIGQARGETQYF.

The rearrangement joins TRBV9 to TRBJ1-6; D is ambiguous. Trimming removed 4 bases at V and 13 bases at J, with 18 bases between. The V gene's germline CDR1 is SGDLS and CDR2 YYNGEE. This CDR3 region has 14 residues. The CDR3 DNA reads TGTGCCAGCAGCCTAGGACGGAAGCAGTCCCCCCTCCACTTT. Its protein product is CASSLGRKQSPLHF.

This clonotype was counted a few times. This chain joins TRBV20-1 and TRBJ2-5; TRBD1 is a possible D gene (5 bases). This CDR3 has 14 residues. The V and J ends lost 1 base and 2 bases respectively, with 11 bases between them. In germline, CDR1 is DFQATT, CDR2 SNEGSKA (reference sequence). CDR3 sequence reads: CSARVLGRQETQYF. The CDR3 DNA follows: TGCAGTGCTAGAGTTTTGGGGCGGCAAGAGACCCAGTACTTC.

The chain carries TRBV7-9 and TRBJ1-2; tentative D call: TRBD1 (5 bases). Per germline, CDR1 SEHNR and CDR2 FQNEAQ (reference sequence). V was clipped by 3 bases and J by 5 bases, with 31 bases between them. This CDR3 contains 20 residues. The CDR3 DNA reads TGTGCCAGCAGCTTGGCCGCTGGCCCGAACACCGGGGCGAGCGAGTATGGCTACACCTTC. This encodes CASSLAAGPNTGASEYGYTF.

V is TRBV12-3 or TRBV12-4 and J is TRBJ1-6, with D possibly being TRBD1 (6 bases). The CDR3 consists of 15 residues. V was shortened by 0 bases and J by 10 bases, with 13 bases between the two germline ends. CDR3 coding DNA: TGTGCCAGCAGTTTAGCGGTGACAGGAACCTCACCCCTCCACTTT. Protein sequence: CASSLAVTGTSPLHF.

In nucleotides, the CDR3 is TGCGCCAGCAGTGAGGGTCTCCTTCGGCGGACAGGGGTTCGTGGCGAGCAGTACTTC. This codes for CASSEGLLRRTGVRGEQYF. The rearrangement joins TRBV10-2 to TRBJ2-7, with 9 bases fitting TRBD1. V shed 2 bases and J 6 bases; nucleotides not matched to a gene: 20. The CDR3 runs 19 residues. Germline CDR1 is WSHSY and CDR2 is SAAADI.

This clonotype has more than one count but fewer than ten. The chain joins TRBV10-2 to TRBJ1-5; tentatively, D is TRBD1 (5 bases). The CDR3 contains 14 residues. V was shortened by 7 bases and J by 2 bases, with 12 bases between the two germline ends. Germline lookup yields CDR1 WSHSY and CDR2 SAAADI. This CDR3 is CASKGQGGNQPQHF. DNA of the CDR3: TGCGCCAGCAAGGGGCAGGGCGGCAATCAGCCCCAGCATTTT.

In its sample, this clonotype was seen a few times. One junction end disagrees with the germline gene, perhaps due to a read error. This chain joins TRBV24-1 and TRBJ1-2; no clear D. This CDR3 spans 14 amino acids. Germline lookup yields CDR1 KGHDR and CDR2 SFDVKD. This chain's CDR3 is CASSPENGIYGYTF. CDR3 nucleotides: TGTGCCAGCAGTCCCGAGAACGGGATCTATGGCTACACCTTC.

This clonotype was recorded a few times. This chain's CDR3 is CASSSRRSGELFF. The CDR3 coding sequence is TGTGCCAGCAGCTCCCGGCGGTCCGGGGAGCTGTTTTTT. V usage is TRBV7-2 and J usage is TRBJ2-2; no reliable D call. The CDR3 has 13 residues. The germline V and J ends were trimmed by 4 bases and 6 bases, with 9 bases remaining between them. Germline values: CDR1 SGHTA, CDR2 FQGNSA.

The chain combines TRBV7-9 with TRBJ2-5; no firm D call. CDR3 length: 13 residues. Trimming removed 6 bases from V and 4 bases from J, with 12 bases in between. CDR1 is SEHNR, CDR2 FQNEAQ, per germline (reference sequence). The CDR3 reads CASSSDTGETQYF. The DNA for the CDR3 is TGTGCCAGCAGTTCTGACACGGGAGAGACCCAGTACTTC.

This clonotype was detected a few times. The gene calls are TRBV20-1 and TRBJ1-1; D is undetermined. Between the trimmed V and J ends, which lost 0 bases and 6 bases, there was a span of 5 bases. Germline lookup yields CDR1 DFQATT and CDR2 SNEGSKA (reference sequence). There are 11 residues in the CDR3. CDR3 nucleotide sequence: TGCAGTGCTAGAGATAAGGCTGAAGCTTTCTTT. Its translation is CSARDKAEAFF.